This T cell receptor beta chain was found in a study of T cell responses to AZD1222 COVID-19 vaccine (dated by TCRdb to about 2021). In terms of the full investigation: A total of approximately 240 trial participants underwent TCR sequencing, of whom 207 received two doses of AZD1222 and about 25 received two doses of the MenACWY control vaccine. Trial participants were enrolled into age subgroups of 18-55, 56-69 and 70-plus years, which contained about 160, 30 and 59 TCR-sequenced participants, respectively.

With respect to this clone: What antigen it recognizes has not been identified. Per-nucleotide qualities are absent, and no much larger clonotype sits a single base away.

What this sample's time point label stands for: about 28 days (+/-7) after the second vaccine dose. AZD1222 recipients whose second dose came at about 4 weeks and those whose second dose came at about 12 weeks were combined into one group, since spike-specific TCR depth and breadth did not differ between the two schedules. The vaccinee samples were drawn from two UK trials, COV001 and COV002, one of which was a single-blind randomized controlled phase 2/3 trial testing AZD1222 (ChAdOx1 nCoV-19) in healthy adults. For TCRbeta chain sequencing, PBMC samples were collected from trial participants at day 0 and at day 28 after the second dose. What the authors observed across the whole study: The 56-69-year group was small, and its depth increase did not reach significance, likely because of low power. The whole spike protein was spanned by vaccine-associated CD4 TCRs, and dominant responses were seen in regions 160-218 and 743-854. Participants were mostly white British and included more females than males, and it was suggested by the authors that clonal diversity may have been underestimated. Nearly half of unique spike-specific TCRs reportedly recognized epitopes outside regions mutated in the B.1.351 and B.1.1.7 variants. Because no day 14 peak-response samples were available, the repertoires could be characterized only after the peak T cell response. Conclusions about previously exposed vaccinees are limited because only six or seven AZD1222 recipients were SARS-CoV-2 seropositive at baseline. After two AZD1222 doses, both the breadth and the depth of spike-specific TCRs were significantly higher than at day 0 and than in MenACWY recipients.

The CDR3 regions of human TCRbeta chains were analyzed by immunosequencing. The study's processing was this. TCRs in the repertoires were compared against a reference library of SARS-CoV-2-specific TCRs that had been generated with the MIRA antigen-specificity platform. Breadth meant the fraction of unique TCRs that were SARS-CoV-2-associated, whereas depth meant the fraction of total T cells that were SARS-CoV-2-associated. Using the MIRA data, each spike-specific TCR was assigned both to the spike region to which the TCR was reactive and to a CD4 or CD8 class. Log10-transformed breadth and depth values were compared by one-way ANOVA with Sidak's multiple comparisons tests. TCRdb provides this immuneACCESS table in a form limited to in-frame rearrangements. Some clones are lacking; in checked studies, under half of them reflect an unresolved V gene, and why the rest are absent is not known. Clone size and the V and J calls come from that table; the DNA yielded D and trimming. This sample has fewer than 120,000 clones in its table, and less than 95% of those were observed once. 2.5% to 3.5% of the sample is held by the ten biggest clonotypes.

This sample comprised peripheral blood, obtained 28 days after the second AZD1222 dose. This receptor was obtained from an adult who received the AZD1222 COVID-19 vaccine.

The CDR3: CASSSPGEKLFF. DNA sequence: TGTGCCAGCAGCTCGCCCGGGGAAAAACTGTTTTTT. The rearrangement joined TRBV9 to TRBJ1-4; the D gene is not confidently resolved. Based on the germline V gene, the CDR1 and CDR2 sequences are SGDLS and YYNGEE. Trimming removed 4 bases from V and 8 bases from J, leaving 9 bases between the germline ends. The CDR3 has 12 amino acids, counting the end cysteine and phenylalanine. Just CDR3 DNA is preserved here, 36 bases in frame from base 1.